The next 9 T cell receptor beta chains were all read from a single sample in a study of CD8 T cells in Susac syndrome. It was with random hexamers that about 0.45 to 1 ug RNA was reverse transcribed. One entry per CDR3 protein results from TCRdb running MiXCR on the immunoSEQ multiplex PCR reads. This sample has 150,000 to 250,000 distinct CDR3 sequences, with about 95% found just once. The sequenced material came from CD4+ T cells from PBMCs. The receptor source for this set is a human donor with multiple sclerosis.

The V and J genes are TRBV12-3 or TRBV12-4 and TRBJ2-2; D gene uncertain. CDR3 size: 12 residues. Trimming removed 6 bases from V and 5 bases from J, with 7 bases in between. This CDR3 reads CASRFGTGELFF. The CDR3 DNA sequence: TGTGCCAGCAGATTTGGTACCGGGGAGCTGTTTTTT.

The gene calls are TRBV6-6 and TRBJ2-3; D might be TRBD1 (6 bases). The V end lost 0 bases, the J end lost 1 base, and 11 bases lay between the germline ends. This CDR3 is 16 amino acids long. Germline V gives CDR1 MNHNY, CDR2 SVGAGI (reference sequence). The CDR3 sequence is CASSYSRGGGTDTQYF. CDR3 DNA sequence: TGTGCCAGCAGTTACTCACGAGGGGGAGGCACAGATACGCAGTATTTT.

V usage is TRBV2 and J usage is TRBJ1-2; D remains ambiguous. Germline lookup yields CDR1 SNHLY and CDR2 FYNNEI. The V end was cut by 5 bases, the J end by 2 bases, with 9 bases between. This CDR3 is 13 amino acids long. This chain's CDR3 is CASSPRRNYGYTF. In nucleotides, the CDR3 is TGTGCCAGCAGTCCCCGACGGAACTATGGCTACACCTTC.

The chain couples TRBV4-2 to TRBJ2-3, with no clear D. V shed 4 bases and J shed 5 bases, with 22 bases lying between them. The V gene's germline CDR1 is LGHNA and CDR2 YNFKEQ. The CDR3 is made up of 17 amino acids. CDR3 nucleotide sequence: TGTGCCAGCAGCCGTAATGCTAAGTTAGTTCCGGGAGATACGCAGTATTTT. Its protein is CASSRNAKLVPGDTQYF.

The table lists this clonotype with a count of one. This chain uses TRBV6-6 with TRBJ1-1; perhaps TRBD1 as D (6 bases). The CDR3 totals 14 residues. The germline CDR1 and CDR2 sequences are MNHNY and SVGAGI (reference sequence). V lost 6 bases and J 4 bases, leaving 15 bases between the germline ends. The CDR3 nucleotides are TGTGCCAGCAGCAACCACAGGGAGAGCACTGAAGCTTTCTTT. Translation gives CASSNHRESTEAFF.

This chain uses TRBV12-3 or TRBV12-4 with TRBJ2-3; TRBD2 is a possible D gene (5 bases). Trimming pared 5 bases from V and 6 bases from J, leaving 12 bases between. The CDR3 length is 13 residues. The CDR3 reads CASSGSDRDTQYF. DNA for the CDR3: TGTGCCAGCAGTGGTAGCGATCGGGATACGCAGTATTTT.

CDR3 in DNA: TGTGCCAGCAGCTTAAGCGCTTCTGGGGCCAACGTCCTGACTTTC. Residues: CASSLSASGANVLTF. J is TRBJ2-6 and V is TRBV7-9; D unclear. The CDR3 runs 15 residues. Between the trimmed V and J ends, which lost 2 bases and 1 base, there was a span of 6 bases. Germline CDR1 and CDR2: SEHNR and FQNEAQ (reference sequence). The whole variable domain, remainder taken from reference TRBV7-9 and TRBJ2-6, is DTGVSQNPRHKITKRGQNVTFRCDPISEHNRLYWYRQTLGQGPEFLTYFQNEAQLEKSRLLSDRFSAERPKGSFSTLEIQRTEQGDSAMYLCASSLSASGANVLTFGAGSRLTVL.

Written as DNA, the CDR3 is TGTGCCAGCAGCCAAGTAAGCGAGACCCAGTACTTC. Translating it yields CASSQVSETQYF. V is TRBV3-1 and J is TRBJ2-5; the D is unclear. The CDR3 consists of 12 residues. The germline V gene encodes CDR1 LGHDT and CDR2 YNNKEL (reference sequence). V was trimmed by 1 base and J by 5 bases, leaving 5 bases between them.

CDR3 amino acids: CASSLKGDSLYGYTF. As DNA, the CDR3 is TGTGCCAGCAGCTTAAAAGGGGACTCCCTCTATGGCTACACCTTC. The chain links TRBV7-3 to TRBJ1-2; D might be TRBD1 (5 bases). Between the trimmed V and J ends, which lost 1 base and 4 bases, there was a span of 13 bases. Germline-derived CDR1 and CDR2 are SGHTA and FQGTGA. This CDR3 has 15 amino acids.